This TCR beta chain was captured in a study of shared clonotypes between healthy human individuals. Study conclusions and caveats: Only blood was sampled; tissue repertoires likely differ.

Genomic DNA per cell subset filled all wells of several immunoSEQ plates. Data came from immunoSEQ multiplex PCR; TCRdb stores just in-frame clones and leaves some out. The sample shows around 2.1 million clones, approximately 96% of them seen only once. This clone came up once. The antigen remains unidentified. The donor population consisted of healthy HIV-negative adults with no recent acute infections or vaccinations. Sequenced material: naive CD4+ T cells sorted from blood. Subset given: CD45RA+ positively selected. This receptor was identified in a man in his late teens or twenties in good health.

CDR3 amino acids: CASSVSSGGAYTQYF. The CDR3 DNA reads as TGTGCCAGCAGTGTATCTAGCGGGGGGGCATATACGCAGTATTTT. The rearrangement links TRBV6-1 to TRBJ2-3; TRBD2 agrees at 12 bases. Germline trimming cut 4 bases from V and 7 bases from J; bases unmatched to any gene: 6. The CDR3 sequence is 15 residues long. From germline, CDR1 is MNHNS and CDR2 SASEGT.